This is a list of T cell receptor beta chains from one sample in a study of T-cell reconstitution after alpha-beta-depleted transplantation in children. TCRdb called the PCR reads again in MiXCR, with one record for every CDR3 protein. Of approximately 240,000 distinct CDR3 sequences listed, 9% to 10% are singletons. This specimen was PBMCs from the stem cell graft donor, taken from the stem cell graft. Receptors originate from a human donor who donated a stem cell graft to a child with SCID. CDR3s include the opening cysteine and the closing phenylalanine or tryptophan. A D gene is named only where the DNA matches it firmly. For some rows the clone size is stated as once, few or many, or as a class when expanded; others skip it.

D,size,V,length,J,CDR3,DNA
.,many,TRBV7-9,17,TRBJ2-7,CASSSGPGREFSYEQYF,TGTGCCAGCAGTTCGGGTCCGGGACGGGAGTTCTCCTACGAGCAGTACTTC
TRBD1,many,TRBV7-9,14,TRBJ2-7,CASSPDRAWYEQYF,TGTGCCAGCAGCCCGGACAGGGCCTGGTACGAGCAGTACTTC
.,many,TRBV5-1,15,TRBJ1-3,CASSPDAYSGNTIYF,TGCGCCAGCAGCCCCGATGCCTACTCTGGAAACACCATATATTTT
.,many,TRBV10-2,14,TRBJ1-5,CASSESNVPGSQHF,TGCGCCAGCAGTGAGTCGAATGTCCCAGGGTCCCAGCATTTT
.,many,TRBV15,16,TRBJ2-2,CATKVSRGVATGELFF,TGTGCCACCAAAGTATCCAGGGGGGTCGCCACCGGGGAGCTGTTTTTT
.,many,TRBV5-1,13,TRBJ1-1,CASSWRGGTEAFF,TGCGCCAGCAGCTGGAGAGGCGGCACTGAAGCTTTCTTT
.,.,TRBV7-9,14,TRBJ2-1,CASSLTDGYNEQFF,TGTGCCAGCAGCTTAACCGACGGGTACAATGAGCAGTTCTTC
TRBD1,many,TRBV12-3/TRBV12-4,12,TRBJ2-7,CASSTGGNEQYF,TGTGCCAGCAGCACAGGGGGCAACGAGCAGTACTTC
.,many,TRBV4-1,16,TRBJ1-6,CASSQDPTVGGSPLHF,TGCGCCAGCAGCCAAGATCCGACCGTTGGGGGTTCACCCCTCCACTTT
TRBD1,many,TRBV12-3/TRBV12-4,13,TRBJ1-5,CASNRGSNQPQHF,TGTGCCAGCAACAGGGGTAGCAATCAGCCCCAGCATTTT
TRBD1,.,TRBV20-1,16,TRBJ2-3,CSASSRGTGLADTQYF,TGCAGTGCTAGCTCTAGGGGGACAGGGTTAGCAGATACGCAGTATTTT
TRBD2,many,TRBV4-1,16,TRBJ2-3,CASSQRSGGNTDTQYF,TGCGCCAGCAGCCAGCGTTCGGGGGGAAACACAGATACGCAGTATTTT
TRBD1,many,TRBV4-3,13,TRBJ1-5,CASSQDRGQPQHF,TGCGCCAGCAGCCAAGACAGGGGGCAGCCCCAGCATTTT
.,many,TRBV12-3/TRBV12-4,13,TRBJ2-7,CASSSFVPYEQYF,TGTGCCAGCAGTTCGTTCGTACCCTACGAGCAGTACTTC
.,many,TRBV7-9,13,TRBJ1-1,CASSPFQGTEAFF,TGTGCCAGCAGCCCGTTTCAGGGGACTGAAGCTTTCTTT
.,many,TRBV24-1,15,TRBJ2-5,CATSDPSESQETQYF,TGTGCCACCAGTGACCCCTCCGAGAGCCAAGAGACCCAGTACTTC
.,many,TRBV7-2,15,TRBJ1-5,CASSFISDSNQPQHF,TGTGCCAGCAGCTTCATCTCGGATAGCAATCAGCCCCAGCATTTT
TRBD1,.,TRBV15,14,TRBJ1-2,CATSRGDRAAGYTF,TGTGCCACCAGCAGAGGGGACAGGGCGGCGGGCTACACCTTC
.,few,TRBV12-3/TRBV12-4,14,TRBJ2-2,CATDGFRGTGELFF,TGTGCCACCGACGGTTTTAGGGGGACCGGGGAGCTGTTTTTT
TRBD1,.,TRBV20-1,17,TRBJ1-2,CSARLTGQGGVGYGYTF,TGCAGTGCTAGACTTACGGGACAGGGGGGTGTAGGCTATGGCTACACCTTC
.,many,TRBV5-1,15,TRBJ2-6,CASSLVGSGANVLTF,TGCGCCAGCAGCTTGGTGGGCTCTGGGGCCAACGTCCTGACTTTC
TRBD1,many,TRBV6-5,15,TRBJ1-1,CASSYHGAGGGEAFF,TGTGCCAGCAGTTACCATGGGGCAGGGGGAGGTGAAGCTTTCTTT
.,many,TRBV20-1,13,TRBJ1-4,CSAATDSHEKLFF,TGCAGTGCCGCCACGGACAGCCATGAAAAACTGTTTTTT
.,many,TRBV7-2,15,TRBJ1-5,CASTLQGGGNQPQHF,TGTGCCAGCACCTTACAGGGAGGGGGCAATCAGCCCCAGCATTTT
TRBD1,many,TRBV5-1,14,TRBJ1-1,CASSKDRGNTEAFF,TGCGCCAGCAGCAAGGACAGGGGGAACACTGAAGCTTTCTTT
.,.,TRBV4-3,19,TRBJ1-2,CASSQGLTGRVTSNYGYTF,TGCGCCAGCAGCCAAGGCCTCACGGGCAGGGTCACCTCTAACTATGGCTACACCTTC
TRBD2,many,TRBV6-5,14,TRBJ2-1,CASSSSATSAAEFF,TGTGCCAGCAGTTCTTCCGCCACTAGCGCGGCGGAGTTCTTC
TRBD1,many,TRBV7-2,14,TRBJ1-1,CASSFSPGGTEAFF,TGTGCCAGCAGCTTCTCGCCAGGGGGCACTGAAGCTTTCTTT
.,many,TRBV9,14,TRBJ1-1,CASSVGGWDTEAFF,TGTGCCAGCAGCGTGGGGGGTTGGGACACTGAAGCTTTCTTT
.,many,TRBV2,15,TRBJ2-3,CASTLGTSGLDTQYF,TGTGCCAGCACCCTGGGGACCAGCGGATTAGATACGCAGTATTTT
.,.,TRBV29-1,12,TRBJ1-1,CSGLGMNTEAFF,TGCAGCGGTCTTGGGATGAACACTGAAGCTTTCTTT
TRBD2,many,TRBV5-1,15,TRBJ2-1,CASSLVTSGYNEQFF,TGCGCCAGCAGCTTGGTGACTAGCGGCTACAATGAGCAGTTCTTC
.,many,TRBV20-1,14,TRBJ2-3,CSATGPGVTDTQYF,TGCAGTGCCACGGGCCCGGGGGTCACAGATACGCAGTATTTT
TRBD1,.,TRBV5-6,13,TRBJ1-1,CASSWDRVSEAFF,TGTGCCAGCAGCTGGGACAGGGTTTCCGAAGCTTTCTTT
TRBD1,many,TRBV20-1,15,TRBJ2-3,CSASSGQQITDTQYF,TGCAGTGCTAGCTCGGGACAGCAGATCACAGATACGCAGTATTTT
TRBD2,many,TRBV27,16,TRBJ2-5,CASSPLGRGIQETQYF,TGTGCCAGCAGCCCTTTGGGGCGGGGGATCCAAGAGACCCAGTACTTC
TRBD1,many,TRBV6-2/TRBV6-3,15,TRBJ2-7,CASSSGQGETYEQYF,TGTGCCAGCAGTTCGGGACAGGGAGAGACCTACGAGCAGTACTTC
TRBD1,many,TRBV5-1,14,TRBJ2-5,CASSRGLAQETQYF,TGCGCCAGCAGCAGGGGGCTGGCCCAAGAGACCCAGTACTTC
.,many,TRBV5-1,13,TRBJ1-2,CASTNDRNYGYTF,TGCGCCAGCACCAACGACAGAAACTATGGCTACACCTTC
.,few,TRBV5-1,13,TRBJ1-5,CASRRDTGQPQHF,TGCGCCAGCCGCCGGGACACGGGACAGCCCCAGCATTTT
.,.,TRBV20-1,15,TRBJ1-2,CSASRKGGGVLDYTF,TGCAGTGCTAGCCGGAAAGGGGGGGGGGTACTGGACTACACCTTC
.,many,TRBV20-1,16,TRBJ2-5,CSARDPGYSGGETQYF,TGCAGTGCTAGAGACCCAGGGTATTCAGGCGGAGAGACCCAGTACTTC
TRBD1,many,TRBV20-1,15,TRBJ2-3,CSANAGTGGADTQYF,TGCAGTGCTAACGCCGGGACAGGGGGCGCAGATACGCAGTATTTT
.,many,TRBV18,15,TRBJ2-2,CASSPRRGDTGELFF,TGTGCCAGCTCACCCCGGCGAGGAGACACCGGGGAGCTGTTTTTT
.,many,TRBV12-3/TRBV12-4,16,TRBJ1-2,CASSLRGPSFIYGYTF,TGTGCCAGCAGTTTAAGAGGACCGAGTTTCATCTATGGCTACACCTTC
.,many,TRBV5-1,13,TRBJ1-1,CATAFQLNTEAFF,TGCGCCACCGCGTTCCAATTGAACACTGAAGCTTTCTTT
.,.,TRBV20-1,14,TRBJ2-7,CSAGGAGGTYEQYF,TGCAGTGCTGGTGGAGCAGGGGGGACCTACGAGCAGTACTTC
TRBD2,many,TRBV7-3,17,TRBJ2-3,CASSPLGFRGGTDTQYF,TGTGCCAGCAGCCCACTCGGGTTTCGGGGGGGCACAGATACGCAGTATTTT
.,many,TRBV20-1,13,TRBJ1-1,CSAKADMNTEAFF,TGCAGTGCTAAGGCAGACATGAACACTGAAGCTTTCTTT
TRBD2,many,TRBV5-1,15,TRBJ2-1,CASSLVRGGYNEQFF,TGCGCCAGCAGCTTGGTGCGGGGGGGCTACAATGAGCAGTTCTTC
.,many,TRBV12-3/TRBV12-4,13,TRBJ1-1,CASGERQYTEAFF,TGTGCCAGCGGTGAGCGACAGTACACTGAAGCTTTCTTT
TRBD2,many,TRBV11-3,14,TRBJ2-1,CASSLGPGRGEQFF,TGTGCCAGCAGCTTAGGGCCAGGGAGGGGTGAGCAGTTCTTC
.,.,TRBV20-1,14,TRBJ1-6,CSATGTSENSPLHF,TGCAGTGCTACTGGGACGTCGGAAAATTCACCCCTCCACTTT
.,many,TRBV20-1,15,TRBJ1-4,CSARVRPQAYEKLFF,TGCAGTGCTAGAGTTCGACCCCAGGCTTATGAAAAACTGTTTTTT
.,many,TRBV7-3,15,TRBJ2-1,CASSLSQIPYNEQFF,TGTGCCAGCAGCTTAAGCCAGATCCCCTACAATGAGCAGTTCTTC
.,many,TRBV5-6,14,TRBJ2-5,CASSFRSGQETQYF,TGTGCCAGCAGCTTTCGAAGTGGCCAAGAGACCCAGTACTTC
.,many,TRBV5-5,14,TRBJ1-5,CASSPPNSNQPQHF,TGTGCCAGCAGCCCGCCCAATAGCAATCAGCCCCAGCATTTT
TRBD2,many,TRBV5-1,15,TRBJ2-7,CASSFSYSGAYEQYF,TGCGCCAGCAGCTTCTCCTATAGCGGGGCCTACGAGCAGTACTTC